This T cell receptor (beta chain) was identified in a study of blood T cell repertoires in COVID-19. About the study: The study drew acute and convalescent COVID-19 samples from the United States, Italy and Spain. T cells, B-cell-depleted T cells, or PBMCs provided the cDNA or gDNA that served as material.

Original processing methods: Researchers report that nucleated cell counts were estimated from reference gene primer amplification. Only in-frame clones appear in the TCRdb table, and some are missing; sequencing was by immunoSEQ multiplex PCR. The V and J calls and clone size are taken from that table; D and trimming were inferred from the DNA. Counted here are some 55,000 clones, 90% occurring once; the ten biggest clones make up 7.5% to 10%. This CDR3 comprises 14 residues. The V and J ends lost 3 bases and 0 bases, in that order; junction bases with no gene match: 0. Germline values: CDR1 SGHRS, CDR2 YFSETQ.

The sequence was collected from a woman aged 40 to 55 with active COVID-19. The sample comprised peripheral blood. V gene TRBV5-1 combines with J gene TRBJ1-1; TRBD1 agrees at 9 bases. CDR3 coding DNA: TGCGCCAGCAGCTGGACAGGGGTGAACACTGAAGCTTTCTTT. Encoded protein: CASSWTGVNTEAFF.